Listed below are T cell receptor beta chains from one sample, sequenced in a study of control samples from healthy donors and cancer patients. Sequencing used immunoSEQ multiplex PCR; TCRdb keeps in-frame clones, though not all of them. The sample has about 80,000 clones, around 92% seen once. The specimen was blood. These receptors came from a man aged 50-60 years in good health. The CDR3 runs from the conserved cysteine through the conserved F or W. A D gene is named only where the DNA matches it firmly. Size is omitted from some rows. Given values are once, few, many or a class for expanded clones.

j_call: TRBJ1-5
cdr3_length: 15
v_call: TRBV18
d_call: -
clone_size: -
cdr3_nt: TGTGCCAGCTCACCTCGAGCGGATAGCAATCAGCCCCAGCATTTT
cdr3_aa: CASSPRADSNQPQHF

j_call: TRBJ2-7
cdr3_length: 12
v_call: TRBV19
d_call: -
clone_size: -
cdr3_nt: TGTGCCAGTAGTCCCGGGGCTCGAAAGCAGTACTTC
cdr3_aa: CASSPGARKQYF

j_call: TRBJ1-4
cdr3_length: 14
v_call: TRBV19
d_call: -
clone_size: -
cdr3_nt: TGTGCCAGTAGTATGCAGGCGGGTAATGAAAAACTGTTTTTT
cdr3_aa: CASSMQAGNEKLFF

j_call: TRBJ2-3
cdr3_length: 14
v_call: TRBV5-1
d_call: TRBD1
clone_size: -
cdr3_nt: TGCGCCAGCAGCTTCGGGACAGGGGACGATACGCAGTATTTT
cdr3_aa: CASSFGTGDDTQYF

j_call: TRBJ1-4
cdr3_length: 14
v_call: TRBV4-1
d_call: -
clone_size: few
cdr3_nt: TGCGCCAGCAGGGAGACCGGCCCGAATGAAAAACTGTTTTTT
cdr3_aa: CASRETGPNEKLFF

j_call: TRBJ2-1
cdr3_length: 16
v_call: TRBV10-3
d_call: TRBD2
clone_size: -
cdr3_nt: TGTGCCATCAGTGAGAGAGCTAGCGGGGGGCTGGATGAGCAGTTCTTC
cdr3_aa: CAISERASGGLDEQFF

j_call: TRBJ1-2
cdr3_length: 11
v_call: TRBV29-1
d_call: -
clone_size: -
cdr3_nt: TGCAGCGTTAGTGACACCTATGGCTACACCTTC
cdr3_aa: CSVSDTYGYTF

j_call: TRBJ1-2
cdr3_length: 13
v_call: TRBV19
d_call: -
clone_size: -
cdr3_nt: TGTGCCAGTAGTATACAGGCAGAAAGGCGCTACACCTTC
cdr3_aa: CASSIQAERRYTF

j_call: TRBJ2-2
cdr3_length: 13
v_call: TRBV6-2/TRBV6-3
d_call: -
clone_size: -
cdr3_nt: TGTGCCAGCAGCCTTTCGTCCACCGGGGAGCTGTTTTTT
cdr3_aa: CASSLSSTGELFF

j_call: TRBJ2-3
cdr3_length: 12
v_call: TRBV25-1
d_call: -
clone_size: -
cdr3_nt: TGTGCCAGCAGTGTCCTAGTCGATACGCAGTATTTT
cdr3_aa: CASSVLVDTQYF

j_call: TRBJ1-5
cdr3_length: 16
v_call: TRBV19
d_call: TRBD1
clone_size: -
cdr3_nt: TGTGCCAGTAGTATAGAGGGACAGGGCTACGGACAGCCCCAGCATTTT
cdr3_aa: CASSIEGQGYGQPQHF

j_call: TRBJ1-1
cdr3_length: 14
v_call: TRBV5-1
d_call: TRBD1
clone_size: -
cdr3_nt: TGCGCCAGCAGCGCGAGGACAGGGATGTCATCCGCTTTCTTT
cdr3_aa: CASSARTGMSSAFF